The 10 T cell receptor beta chains below all came from one sample that was sequenced in a study of T cells expressing NK-cell markers. TCRdb reworked the 5' RACE reads into one entry per CDR3 protein, no DNA. This sample's clone table lists some 390,000 distinct CDR3 sequences. Sequencing was done on a sample of blood T cells: a sorted CD56 or NKG2C T cell subset, CD4+ or CD8+ T cells, or bulk PBMC T cells (not recorded which). The receptors derive from a woman between 50 and 59 years old in good health.

V gene TRBV20-1 combines with J gene TRBJ2-7; with no DNA, the TCRdb D assignment of TRBD2 cannot be verified. The CDR3 is made up of 13 amino acids. In germline, CDR1 is DFQATT, CDR2 SNEGSKA (reference sequence). The CDR3 reads CSALGSGSARQYF.

The chain couples TRBV14 to TRBJ2-1. Germline CDR1 reads SGHDN; CDR2 reads FVKESK. This CDR3 has 15 residues. Here the CDR3 reads CASSQRTEFYNEQFF.

The V and J genes are TRBV12-3 or TRBV12-4 and TRBJ2-2; TCRdb gives TRBD2 as the D gene, but with no DNA this cannot be confirmed. CDR3 size: 18 residues. The CDR3 sequence: CASTQGLAGDQGTGELFF.

This chain connects TRBV20-1 to TRBJ2-3; the TCRdb D gene call, TRBD2, has no DNA to confirm it. The CDR3 consists of 16 residues. Germline V gene lookup returns CDR1 DFQATT and CDR2 SNEGSKA (reference sequence). CDR3 residues: CSANLISGSLTDTQYF.

This chain connects TRBV7-9 to TRBJ1-1; there is no DNA to check the TCRdb D call of TRBD1. The CDR3 has 11 amino acids. Germline V CDR1 and CDR2: SEHNR, FQNEAQ (reference sequence). CDR3: CAGRGNTEAFF.

The J gene is TRBJ1-5, the V gene TRBV4-1. Germline assignment: CDR1 MGHRA and CDR2 YSYEKL. CDR3 size: 13 residues. CDR3: CASSQVPLEPQHF.

The chain joins TRBV6-6 to TRBJ1-1; TCRdb's D gene call, TRBD1, goes unchecked for lack of DNA. CDR1 is MNHNY and CDR2 is SVGAGI in the germline V gene (reference sequence). This CDR3 is built from 15 residues. CDR3 residues: CASSLRQGRNTEAFF.

This chain links TRBV9 with TRBJ1-1; the D call of TRBD1 rests on TCRdb alone, since no DNA is present to check it. CDR3 length: 14 residues. From germline, CDR1 is SGDLS and CDR2 YYNGEE. The CDR3 here is CASSAQTGYTEAFF. Looking up the rest from reference TRBV9 and TRBJ1-1 gives the full variable domain: DSGVTQTPKHLITATGQRVTLRCSPRSGDLSVYWYQQSLDQGLQFLIQYYNGEERAKGNILERFSAQQFPDLHSELNLSSLELGDSALYFCASSAQTGYTEAFFGQGTRLTVV.

V and J are TRBV2 and TRBJ1-1; there is no DNA to check the TCRdb D call of TRBD1. The CDR3 consists of 15 residues. The V gene's germline CDR1 is SNHLY and CDR2 FYNNEI. CDR3 region: CASSESQGVGTEAFF.

The rearrangement uses TRBV29-1 and TRBJ2-1; no DNA is available, so the TRBD1 call from TCRdb remains unchecked. CDR3 size: 14 residues. Germline V CDR1 and CDR2: SQVTM, ANQGSEA. CDR3 loop: CSVGKPGVYNEQFF.